This T cell receptor (beta chain) was recovered during a study of blood T cells in healthy people across ages. Primers used in a second PCR of about 6 to 11 cycles were a sample-barcoded 5' primer and a J-beta primer mix. TCRdb independently ran MiXCR on the 5' RACE reads; one entry per CDR3 protein. The table includes about 970,000 distinct CDR3 sequences, about 51% detected once. As regards this clonotype: A read error may be the cause here, since a much bigger clone is one base away.

This TCR was recovered from a woman aged 60-75 years in good health. The sample consisted of blood.

The DNA for the CDR3 is TGTGTCAGCAGCTTAGACGGTAGCACAGATACGCAGTATTTT. Translated, it gives CVSSLDGSTDTQYF. The V call is TRBV7-2, the J call TRBJ2-3, with D hard to call. CDR1 and CDR2 from the germline V gene are SGHTA and FQGNSA. The CDR3 is 14 residues long.